Reported below is one TCR beta chain. What it binds is unknown. These data belong to a study of chemoradiotherapy in HPV16-positive cancers. Findings and caveats of the study: Candidate HPV-specific clones and E7-related TCR motifs grew in tumor during treatment.

The assay was immunoSEQ multiplex PCR, and TCRdb's table has in-frame clones only and misses some. The sample consists of about 7,900 clones, around 81% of them appearing once. The receptor comes from a human donor with HPV-associated anogenital cancer. The specimen was collected from a patient who underwent chemoradiotherapy.

CDR3 in amino acids: CASSATGSYNSPLHF. DNA of the CDR3: TGTGCCAGCAGTGCGACAGGGTCCTATAATTCACCCCTCCACTTT. This chain joins TRBV6-1 and TRBJ1-6; TRBD1 matches at 7 bases. Germline loops: CDR1 MNHNS, CDR2 SASEGT. This CDR3 contains 15 residues. V gave up 4 bases and J gave up 1 base; unmatched junction bases: 1.